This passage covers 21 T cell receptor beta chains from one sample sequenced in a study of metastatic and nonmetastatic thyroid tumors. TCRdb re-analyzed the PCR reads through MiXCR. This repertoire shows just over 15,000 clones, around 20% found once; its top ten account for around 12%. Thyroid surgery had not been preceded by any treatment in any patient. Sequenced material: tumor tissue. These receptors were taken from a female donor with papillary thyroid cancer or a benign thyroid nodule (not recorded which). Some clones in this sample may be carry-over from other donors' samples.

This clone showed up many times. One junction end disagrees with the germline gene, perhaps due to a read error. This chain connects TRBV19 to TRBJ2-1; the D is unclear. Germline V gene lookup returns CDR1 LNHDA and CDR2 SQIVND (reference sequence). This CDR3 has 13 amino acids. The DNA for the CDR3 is TGTGCCAGTAGTATTAGGGTTGGCAATGAACAGCTCTTC. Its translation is CASSIRVGNEQLF.

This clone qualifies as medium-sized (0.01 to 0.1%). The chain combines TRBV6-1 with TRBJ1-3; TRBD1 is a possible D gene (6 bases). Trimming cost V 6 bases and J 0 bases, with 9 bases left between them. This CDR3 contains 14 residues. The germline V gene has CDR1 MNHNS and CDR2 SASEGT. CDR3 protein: CASRRDTSGNTIYF. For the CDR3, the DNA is TGTGCCAGCAGACGGGACACCTCTGGAAACACCATATATTTT.

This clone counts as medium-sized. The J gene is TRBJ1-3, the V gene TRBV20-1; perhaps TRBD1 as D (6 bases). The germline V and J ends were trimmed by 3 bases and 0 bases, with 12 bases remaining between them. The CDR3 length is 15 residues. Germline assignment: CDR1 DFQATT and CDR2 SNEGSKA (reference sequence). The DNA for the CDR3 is TGCAGTGCTAGCCCCGGACAGAGCTCTGGAAACACCATATATTTT. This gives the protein CSASPGQSSGNTIYF.

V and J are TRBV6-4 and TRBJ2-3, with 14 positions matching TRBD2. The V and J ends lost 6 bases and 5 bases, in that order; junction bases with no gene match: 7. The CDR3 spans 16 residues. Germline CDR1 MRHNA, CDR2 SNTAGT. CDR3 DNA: TGTGCCAGCAGCCAGGGACTAGCGGGAGAGAAAGATACGCAGTATTTT. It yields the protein CASSQGLAGEKDTQYF.

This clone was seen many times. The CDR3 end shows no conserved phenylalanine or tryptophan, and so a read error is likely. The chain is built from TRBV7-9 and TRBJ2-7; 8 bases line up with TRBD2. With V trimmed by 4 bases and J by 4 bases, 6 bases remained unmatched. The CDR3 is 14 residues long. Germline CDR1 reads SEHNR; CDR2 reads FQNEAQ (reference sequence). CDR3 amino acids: CASSSPSGRYEQYI. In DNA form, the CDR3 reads TGTGCCAGCAGCTCCCCCAGCGGGAGATACGAGCAGTACATC.

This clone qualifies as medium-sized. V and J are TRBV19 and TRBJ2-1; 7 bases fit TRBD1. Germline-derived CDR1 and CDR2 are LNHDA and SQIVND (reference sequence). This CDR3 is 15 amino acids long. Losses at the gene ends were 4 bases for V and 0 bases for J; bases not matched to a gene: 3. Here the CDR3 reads CASSTYRGSYNEQFF. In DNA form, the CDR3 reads TGTGCCAGTAGTACCTACAGGGGCTCCTACAATGAGCAGTTCTTC.

CDR3 sequence (DNA): TGCGCCAGCAGCTTGACAGGGCCGAACACCGGGGAGCTGTTTTTT. Amino acid sequence: CASSLTGPNTGELFF. The chain links TRBV5-1 to TRBJ2-2; the D gene is possibly TRBD1 (6 bases). CDR1 is SGHRS, CDR2 YFSETQ, per germline. The CDR3 runs 15 residues. Deletions cut 1 base from V and 0 bases from J, with 7 bases between. Complete variable domain (other parts from reference TRBV5-1 and TRBJ2-2): KAGVTQTPRYLIKTRGQQVTLSCSPISGHRSVSWYQQTPGQGLQFLFEYFSETQRNKGNFPGRFSGRQFSNSRSEMNVSTLELGDSALYLCASSLTGPNTGELFFGEGSRLTVL.

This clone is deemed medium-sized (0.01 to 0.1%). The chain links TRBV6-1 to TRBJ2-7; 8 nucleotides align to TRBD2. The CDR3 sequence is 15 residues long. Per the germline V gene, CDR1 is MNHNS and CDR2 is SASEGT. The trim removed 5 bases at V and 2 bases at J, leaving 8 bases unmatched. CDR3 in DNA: TGTGCCAGCAGTTTACTACCGGGAGGGACCTACGAGCAGTACTTC. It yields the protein CASSLLPGGTYEQYF.

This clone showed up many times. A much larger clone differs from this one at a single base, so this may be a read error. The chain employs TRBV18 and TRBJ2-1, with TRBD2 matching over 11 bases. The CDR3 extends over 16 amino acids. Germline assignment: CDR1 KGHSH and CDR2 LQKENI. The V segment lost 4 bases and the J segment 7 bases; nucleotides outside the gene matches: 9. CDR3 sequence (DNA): TGTGCCAGCTCACACCTCTCTAGCGGGAGGATGAATGAGCAGTTCTTC. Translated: CASSHLSSGRMNEQFF.

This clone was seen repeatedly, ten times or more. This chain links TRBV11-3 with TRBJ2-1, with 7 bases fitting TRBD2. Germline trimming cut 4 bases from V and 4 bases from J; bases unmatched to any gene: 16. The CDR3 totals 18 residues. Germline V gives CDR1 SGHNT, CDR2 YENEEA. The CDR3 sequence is CASSSGRLGGRRYNEQFF. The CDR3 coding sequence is TGTGCCAGCAGCTCCGGGAGGTTGGGTGGGCGGAGGTACAATGAGCAGTTCTTC.

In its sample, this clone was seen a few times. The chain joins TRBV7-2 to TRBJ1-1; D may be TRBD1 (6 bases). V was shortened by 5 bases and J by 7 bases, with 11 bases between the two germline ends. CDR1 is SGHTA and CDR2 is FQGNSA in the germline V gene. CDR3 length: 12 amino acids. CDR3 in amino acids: CASSPTGLEAFF. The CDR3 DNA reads TGTGCCAGCAGCCCGACAGGACTTGAAGCTTTCTTT.

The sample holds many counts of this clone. CDR3 region: CASSLGTGYNQPQHF. CDR3 sequence (DNA): TGCGCCAGCAGCTTGGGAACAGGGTACAATCAGCCCCAGCATTTT. This chain uses TRBV5-1 with TRBJ1-5; possible D gene TRBD1, 6 bases. The germline V and J ends were trimmed by 0 bases and 3 bases, with 10 bases remaining between them. Looked up from germline, CDR1 is SGHRS and CDR2 is YFSETQ. This CDR3 is built from 15 residues.

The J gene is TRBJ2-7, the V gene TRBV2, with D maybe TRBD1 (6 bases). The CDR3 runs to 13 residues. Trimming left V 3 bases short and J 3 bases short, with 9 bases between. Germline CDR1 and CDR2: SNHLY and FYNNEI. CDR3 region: CASSDRGRYEQYF. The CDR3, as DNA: TGTGCCAGCAGTGACAGGGGACGCTACGAGCAGTACTTC. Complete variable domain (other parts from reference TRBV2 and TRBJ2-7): EPEVTQTPSHQVTQMGQEVILRCVPISNHLYFYWYRQILGQKVEFLVSFYNNEISEKSEIFDDQFSVERPDGSNFTLKIRSTKLEDSAMYFCASSDRGRYEQYFGPGTRLTVT.

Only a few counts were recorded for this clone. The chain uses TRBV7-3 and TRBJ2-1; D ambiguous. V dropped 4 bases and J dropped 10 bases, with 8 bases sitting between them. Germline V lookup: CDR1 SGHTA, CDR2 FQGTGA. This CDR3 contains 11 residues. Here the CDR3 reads CASSYGSEQFF. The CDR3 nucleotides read TGTGCCAGCAGCTATGGTTCGGAGCAGTTCTTC.

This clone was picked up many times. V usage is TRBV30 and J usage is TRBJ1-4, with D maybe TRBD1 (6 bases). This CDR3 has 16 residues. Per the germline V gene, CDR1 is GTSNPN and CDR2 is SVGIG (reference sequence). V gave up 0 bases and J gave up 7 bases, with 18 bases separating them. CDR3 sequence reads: CAWSVGGGSVREKLFF. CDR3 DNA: TGTGCCTGGAGTGTAGGGGGTGGGTCGGTCCGTGAAAAACTGTTTTTT.

The chain's CDR3 is CAWKKERGRNYGYTF. In nucleotides, the CDR3 is TGTGCCTGGAAAAAGGAGAGGGGTAGGAACTATGGCTACACCTTC. The chain has TRBV30 and TRBJ1-2; perhaps TRBD1 as D (5 bases). Germline CDR1 and CDR2: GTSNPN and SVGIG (reference sequence). The CDR3 runs 15 residues. Trimming shortened V by 4 bases and J by 2 bases, and 17 bases separated the two germline ends.

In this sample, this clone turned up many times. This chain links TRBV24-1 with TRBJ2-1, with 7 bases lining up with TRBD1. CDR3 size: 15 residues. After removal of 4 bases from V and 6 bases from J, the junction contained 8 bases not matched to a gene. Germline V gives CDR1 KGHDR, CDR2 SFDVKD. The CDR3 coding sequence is TGTGCCACCAGTGAGGGCAGGGGGTATGGCAATGAGCAGTTCTTC. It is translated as CATSEGRGYGNEQFF.

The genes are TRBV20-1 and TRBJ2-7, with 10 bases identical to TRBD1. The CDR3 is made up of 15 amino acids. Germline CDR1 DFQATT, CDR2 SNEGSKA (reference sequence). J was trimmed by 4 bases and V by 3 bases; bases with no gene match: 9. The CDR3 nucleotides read TGCAGTGCTAGTCCCACCGGACAGGGGGGATACGAGCAGTACTTC. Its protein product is CSASPTGQGGYEQYF.

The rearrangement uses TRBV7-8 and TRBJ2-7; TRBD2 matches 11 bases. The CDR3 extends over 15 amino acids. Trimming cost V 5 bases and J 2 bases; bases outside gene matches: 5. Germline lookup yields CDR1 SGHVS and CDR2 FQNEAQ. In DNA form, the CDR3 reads TGTGCCAGCAGCATCAGACTAGCGGGGACCTACGAGCAGTACTTC. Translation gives CASSIRLAGTYEQYF.

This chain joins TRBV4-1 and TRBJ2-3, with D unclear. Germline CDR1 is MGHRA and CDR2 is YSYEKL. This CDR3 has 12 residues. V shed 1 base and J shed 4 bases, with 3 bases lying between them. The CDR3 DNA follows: TGCGCCAGCAGCCAAGTTCCAGATACGCAGTATTTT. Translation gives CASSQVPDTQYF.

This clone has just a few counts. This chain's CDR3 is CATPRDRFTDTQYF. The CDR3 nucleotides read TGTGCCACTCCCCGGGACAGATTCACAGATACGCAGTATTTT. The rearrangement uses TRBV24-1 and TRBJ2-3; TRBD1 matches 7 bases. The CDR3 is 14 amino acids. The germline V gene encodes CDR1 KGHDR and CDR2 SFDVKD. Germline trimming cut 10 bases from V and 2 bases from J; bases unmatched to any gene: 8.